The 27 T cell receptor beta chains presented below share a single source sample, sequenced in a study of post-analysis software for immune sequencing data. Study-wide points: Comparison of patients with controls showed five TRBV segments more frequent in patients, TRBV5-6, TRBV5-1 and TRBV20-1 among them.

No antigens are known for them. The authors incorporated unique molecular identifiers into the TCR beta cDNA libraries. MiXCR, applied by TCRdb to the PCR reads, yields one record per CDR3 protein. The profile shows about 460,000 distinct CDR3 sequences, less than 45% of them singletons. Sequencing was performed on blood. These receptors were obtained from a girl aged 5 to 17 with multiple sclerosis.

This clonotype has at least ten counts. The genes are TRBV27 and TRBJ2-1, with 11 bases that match TRBD2. Per germline, CDR1 MNHEY and CDR2 SMNVEV (reference sequence). J gave up 4 bases and V 5 bases, and 10 bases lay outside the gene matches. The CDR3 covers 17 residues. CDR3 DNA sequence: TGTGCCAGCAGTCCACCCTGGGGGACTAGCGGATACAATGAGCAGTTCTTC. Its translation is CASSPPWGTSGYNEQFF.

This chain joins TRBV29-1 and TRBJ1-2; D is undetermined. Germline V CDR1 and CDR2: SQVTM, ANQGSEA. This CDR3 is built from 12 residues. Trimming pared 6 bases from V and 5 bases from J, leaving 13 bases between. CDR3 residues: CSVLGYGYGYTF. The CDR3 DNA sequence: TGCAGCGTCCTGGGGTACGGTTATGGCTACACCTTC.

The chain uses TRBV5-1 and TRBJ2-3, with 12 bases matching TRBD2. CDR1 and CDR2 (germline): SGHRS, YFSETQ. This CDR3 has 16 residues. The trim removed 4 bases at V and 5 bases at J, leaving 8 bases unmatched. The CDR3 sequence: CASSMPGLAGIDTQYF. The CDR3 DNA sequence: TGCGCCAGCAGCATGCCTGGACTAGCGGGGATAGATACGCAGTATTTT.

The rearrangement uses TRBV20-1 and TRBJ1-2, with D unresolved. V was cut by 2 bases and J by 4 bases, with 11 bases left in between. There are 13 residues in the CDR3. Germline CDR1 reads DFQATT; CDR2 reads SNEGSKA (reference sequence). The CDR3: CSARRRESYGYTF. In DNA form, the CDR3 reads TGCAGTGCTAGAAGACGAGAGTCCTATGGCTACACCTTC.

The chain employs TRBV2 and TRBJ1-2, with 7 bases fitting TRBD1. The CDR3 loop spans 14 amino acids. Germline V lookup: CDR1 SNHLY, CDR2 FYNNEI. Germline trimming cut 5 bases from V and 3 bases from J; bases unmatched to any gene: 6. The CDR3 nucleotides are TGTGCCAGCAGTTTACAGGGGATCTACTATGGCTACACCTTC. Protein sequence: CASSLQGIYYGYTF.

The table lists this clonotype with a few counts. The chain joins TRBV7-9 to TRBJ2-1; the D gene could be TRBD1 or TRBD2 (5 bases each). The CDR3 covers 12 residues. Trimming took off 5 bases at V and 7 bases at J, with 9 bases between the two ends. Germline V gives CDR1 SEHNR, CDR2 FQNEAQ (reference sequence). CDR3 in amino acids: CASSPGRNEQFF. The CDR3 DNA reads TGTGCCAGCAGCCCGGGACGGAATGAGCAGTTCTTC. Filled out from reference TRBV7-9 and TRBJ2-1, the complete variable domain reads DTGVSQNPRHKITKRGQNVTFRCDPISEHNRLYWYRQTLGQGPEFLTYFQNEAQLEKSRLLSDRFSAERPKGSFSTLEIQRTEQGDSAMYLCASSPGRNEQFFGPGTRLTVL.

A few counts support this clonotype. V usage is TRBV12-3 or TRBV12-4 and J usage is TRBJ2-3, with 7 bases lining up with TRBD2. The CDR3 extends over 17 amino acids. With V trimmed by 3 bases and J by 7 bases, 16 bases remained unmatched. CDR3 coding DNA: TGTGCCAGCAGTTTCGACCGGGAGGCAGCTCGTTGGAATACGCAGTATTTT. This sequence encodes CASSFDREAARWNTQYF.

The chain uses TRBV4-1 and TRBJ1-2; no firm D call. V gave up 1 base and J gave up 4 bases, with 13 bases separating them. The germline V gene has CDR1 MGHRA and CDR2 YSYEKL. The CDR3 has 15 amino acids. CDR3 protein: CASSQGEGRSYGYTF. The CDR3 DNA reads TGCGCCAGCAGCCAAGGGGAAGGGAGGAGCTATGGCTACACCTTC.

This chain links TRBV12-3 or TRBV12-4 with TRBJ2-3; perhaps D is TRBD1 or TRBD2 (5 bases each). Between the trimmed V and J ends, which lost 4 bases and 8 bases, there was a span of 16 bases. CDR3 length: 14 amino acids. CDR3 protein: CASSSHLGDITQYF. CDR3 coding DNA: TGTGCCAGCAGTTCCCACCTGGGGGATATTACGCAGTATTTT.

Remarks on this clonotype: An end of the junction differs from the germline gene, which may be a read error. The genes are TRBV6-6 and TRBJ1-2; D ambiguous. Germline V gives CDR1 MNHNY, CDR2 SVGAGI (reference sequence). CDR3 length: 14 residues. Written as DNA, the CDR3 is TGTGTCAGCAGTTACTCGTGGGAGAACTATGGCTACACCTTC. Translation gives CVSSYSWENYGYTF.

The chain has TRBV7-2 and TRBJ2-3; 8 nucleotides match TRBD2. There are 18 residues in the CDR3. The V segment lost 2 bases and the J segment 5 bases; nucleotides outside the gene matches: 15. Germline CDR1 and CDR2: SGHTA and FQGNSA. As DNA, the CDR3 is TGTGCCAGCAGCTTAAACTCCCTAGCGGGCCTATTCAAAGATACGCAGTATTTT. It yields the protein CASSLNSLAGLFKDTQYF.

In its sample, this clonotype was seen a few times. The chain is built from TRBV2 and TRBJ1-5; D is unclear. Germline assignment: CDR1 SNHLY and CDR2 FYNNEI. V lost 4 bases and J lost 4, with 8 bases in between. This CDR3 contains 13 residues. The CDR3 here is CASSVEANQPQHF. The CDR3 coding sequence is TGTGCCAGCAGTGTTGAAGCTAATCAGCCCCAGCATTTT.

V gene TRBV28 combines with J gene TRBJ2-7; D is unclear. The CDR3 is made up of 15 amino acids. V lost 5 bases and J lost 2, with 16 bases in between. CDR1 and CDR2 from the germline V gene are MDHEN and SYDVKM. CDR3: CASSPRTDEAYEQYF. CDR3 DNA sequence: TGTGCCAGCAGTCCTAGGACGGACGAGGCCTACGAGCAGTACTTC.

The sample holds a few counts of this clonotype. The chain carries TRBV10-2 and TRBJ1-2; D is unclear. The CDR3 is 13 amino acids. Between the trimmed V and J ends, which lost 2 bases and 0 bases, there was a span of 4 bases. Germline CDR1 and CDR2: WSHSY and SAAADI. CDR3 region: CASSEGPNYGYTF. The CDR3 DNA reads TGCGCCAGCAGTGAGGGCCCTAACTATGGCTACACCTTC.

The table lists this clonotype with a few counts. The CDR3 reads CASSSVDATDTQYF. The CDR3 DNA sequence: TGCGCCAGCAGCTCGGTCGACGCCACAGATACGCAGTATTTT. V is TRBV5-1 and J is TRBJ2-3; no clear D. Germline loops: CDR1 SGHRS, CDR2 YFSETQ. The CDR3 sequence is 14 residues long. V was trimmed by 3 bases and J by 2 bases, leaving 10 bases between them.

V is TRBV12-3 or TRBV12-4 and J is TRBJ2-2; unclear D gene. V dropped 2 bases and J dropped 1 base, with 17 bases sitting between them. This CDR3 has 18 residues. This CDR3 is CASSLFRRAHRNTGELFF. The CDR3 nucleotides are TGTGCCAGCAGTTTATTTCGCCGGGCCCACCGGAACACCGGGGAGCTGTTTTTT.

The J gene is TRBJ2-7, the V gene TRBV20-1; possible D gene TRBD1, 5 bases. Trimming left V 0 bases short and J 2 bases short, with 14 bases between. Germline loops: CDR1 DFQATT, CDR2 SNEGSKA (reference sequence). CDR3 size: 15 residues. The CDR3 nucleotides are TGCAGTGCTAGAGATTCTTTGTCAGGGACCTACGAGCAGTACTTC. Translating it yields CSARDSLSGTYEQYF.

This chain uses TRBV7-3 with TRBJ2-1; D possibly corresponds to TRBD2 (7 bases). In germline, CDR1 is SGHTA, CDR2 FQGTGA. Trimming cost V 2 bases and J 3 bases, with 14 bases left between them. The CDR3 is 16 amino acids. CDR3 sequence: CASSLVRGAGYNEQFF. The CDR3 DNA sequence: TGTGCCAGCAGCTTAGTACGGGGGGCAGGCTACAATGAGCAGTTCTTC.

The chain recombines TRBV5-1 with TRBJ1-5, with D possibly TRBD1 on 6 matching bases. The germline V and J ends were trimmed by 4 bases and 7 bases, with 15 bases remaining between them. This CDR3 spans 14 amino acids. The germline V gene encodes CDR1 SGHRS and CDR2 YFSETQ. The CDR3 region has the DNA TGCGCCAGCAGCCCCGAGGGGGTGGGACAGCCCCAGCATTTT. Translated: CASSPEGVGQPQHF.

The DNA for the CDR3 is TGTGCCAGCAGTTTCCGGCCAGATACGCAGTATTTT. It yields the protein CASSFRPDTQYF. The chain couples TRBV27 to TRBJ2-3; D uncertain. The germline V gene encodes CDR1 MNHEY and CDR2 SMNVEV (reference sequence). The CDR3 totals 12 residues. The V gene lost 3 bases and the J gene lost 4 bases, with 5 bases spanning the gap.

V usage is TRBV6-1 and J usage is TRBJ1-5; D is ambiguous. Trimming shortened V by 2 bases and J by 5 bases, and 13 bases separated the two germline ends. Germline CDR1 is MNHNS and CDR2 is SASEGT. The CDR3 spans 15 residues. The CDR3 nucleotides read TGTGCCAGCAGTGAATCCCCCATAGGTGATCAGCCCCAGCATTTT. Translated, it gives CASSESPIGDQPQHF.

The chain recombines TRBV27 with TRBJ1-4; D might be TRBD1 (6 bases). V lost 0 bases and J 7 bases, leaving 12 bases between the germline ends. This CDR3 has 15 amino acids. Germline V gene data show CDR1 as MNHEY and CDR2 as SMNVEV (reference sequence). The CDR3 is CASSLSPGDGEKLFF. As DNA, the CDR3 is TGTGCCAGCAGTTTATCCCCAGGGGATGGTGAAAAACTGTTTTTT.

This clonotype came up a few times. The rearrangement joins TRBV12-3 or TRBV12-4 to TRBJ2-2; 7 nucleotides line up with TRBD1. The CDR3 extends over 13 amino acids. Trimming cost V 7 bases and J 6 bases; bases outside gene matches: 5. DNA for the CDR3: TGTGCCAGCACAGTAACAGGGGCCGGGGAGCTGTTTTTT. As protein: CASTVTGAGELFF.

The chain couples TRBV3-1 to TRBJ2-3; D is unclear. Germline-derived CDR1 and CDR2 are LGHDT and YNNKEL (reference sequence). The CDR3 is made up of 17 amino acids. The V end was cut by 1 base, the J end by 2 bases, with 16 bases between. This chain's CDR3 is CASSQAPDGVYTDTQYF. The CDR3 DNA reads as TGTGCCAGCAGCCAAGCCCCCGACGGAGTCTACACAGATACGCAGTATTTT.

V and J are TRBV27 and TRBJ2-7; 8 nucleotides match TRBD2. Looked up from germline, CDR1 is MNHEY and CDR2 is SMNVEV (reference sequence). This CDR3 spans 16 amino acids. V shed 3 bases, J shed 0 bases, and the junction held 7 bases outside the gene matches. The CDR3 DNA reads as TGTGCCAGCAGTTTTCTTGGGAGCGGGAGCTCCTACGAGCAGTACTTC. Protein: CASSFLGSGSSYEQYF.

The rearrangement uses TRBV5-1 and TRBJ2-1; tentatively, D is TRBD2 (7 bases). CDR3 size: 16 residues. Between the trimmed V and J ends, which lost 3 bases and 0 bases, there was a span of 13 bases. Germline V CDR1 and CDR2: SGHRS, YFSETQ. The CDR3: CASSWGGTPSYNEQFF. In nucleotides, the CDR3 is TGCGCCAGCAGCTGGGGGGGGACACCCTCCTACAATGAGCAGTTCTTC.

In this sample, this clonotype turned up a few times. This chain joins TRBV29-1 and TRBJ2-1; TRBD1 matches at 11 bases. Trimming removed 5 bases from V and 3 bases from J; junction bases left unmatched: 3. This CDR3 comprises 14 residues. CDR1 is SQVTM and CDR2 is ANQGSEA in the germline V gene. This chain's CDR3 is CSVRTGGSYNEQFF. In nucleotides, the CDR3 is TGCAGCGTTCGGACAGGGGGCAGCTACAATGAGCAGTTCTTC.